This T cell receptor (beta chain) was sequenced for a study of vaccination and CD4 T cells after COVID-19. As for this clonotype: Its specificity is unknown.

Treatment here: approximately 10-day PBMC culture with coronavirus spike peptide pools or control peptides (ViraFEST assay). Peptide pools at approximately 10 ug/ml, together with roughly 10 IU/ml IL-2, were added to cultures of roughly 2 million PBMCs per well. Half of the medium was exchanged for fresh IL-2 medium, first on day 3 and then on day 7. With the Oncomine TCR Beta short-read assay, DNA from cultured CD4+ T cells was sequenced. Using the QIAamp micro DNA kit, genomic DNA was extracted from the CD4+ T cells that had been cultured. TCRdb re-called the PCR reads with MiXCR, one entry per CDR3 protein. This sample has fewer than 20,000 distinct CDR3 sequences, with around two fifths found just once. With 7 bases clipped from V and 0 bases from J, the junction kept 12 bases outside the gene matches. There are 18 residues in the CDR3. The germline CDR1 and CDR2 sequences are MDHEN and SYDVKM.

The sequencing here drew on CD4+ T cells from blood, cultured in vitro, taken after SARS-CoV-2 vaccination. The receptor comes from a human donor who had recovered from COVID-19. The chain joins TRBV28 to TRBJ2-2, with 9 positions matching TRBD1. This CDR3 reads CASNYNRGPTANTGELFF. CDR3 in DNA: TGTGCCAGCAACTACAACAGGGGGCCGACAGCGAACACCGGGGAGCTGTTTTTT.